This is a list of T cell receptor beta chains from one sample in a study of blood T cell repertoires in COVID-19. Assay: immunoSEQ multiplex PCR; the TCRdb copy retains only in-frame clones and omits some. This repertoire shows about 170,000 clones, around 82% found once; its top ten account for 6.5% to 7.5%. Specimen: peripheral blood. The source is a man older than 75 with COVID-19, enrolled during active disease. Both conserved end residues are part of each CDR3. D genes are given only for firm matches. The listing skips clone size in some rows; elsewhere it reads once, few, many or a size class.

abundance: few; len: 14; v_gene: TRBV7-9; d_gene: .; j_gene: TRBJ1-4; CDR3nt: TGTGCCAGCAGCTTAAGTCAGTCTAATGAAAAACTGTTTTTT; CDR3aa: CASSLSQSNEKLFF
abundance: .; len: 15; v_gene: TRBV15; d_gene: TRBD1; j_gene: TRBJ2-2; CDR3nt: TGTGCCACCAGCAGAGAGGACAGGTCTTCCGGGGAGCTGTTTTTT; CDR3aa: CATSREDRSSGELFF
abundance: .; len: 16; v_gene: TRBV3-1/TRBV3-2; d_gene: TRBD2; j_gene: TRBJ2-2; CDR3nt: TGTGCCAGCAGCCAAGGCTCTAGCGGGGGGACCGGGGAGCTGTTTTTT; CDR3aa: CASSQGSSGGTGELFF
abundance: .; len: 15; v_gene: TRBV28; d_gene: TRBD1; j_gene: TRBJ1-4; CDR3nt: TGTGCCAGCAGTTCCCCAGGGGGTCCTAATGAAAAACTGTTTTTT; CDR3aa: CASSSPGGPNEKLFF
abundance: .; len: 13; v_gene: TRBV2; d_gene: TRBD1; j_gene: TRBJ1-1; CDR3nt: TGTGCCAGCAGTGGGGACAGGGGTCGCAAAGCTTTCTTT; CDR3aa: CASSGDRGRKAFF
abundance: .; len: 13; v_gene: TRBV12-3/TRBV12-4; d_gene: .; j_gene: TRBJ2-5; CDR3nt: TGTGCCAGCAGTGGGGACTCGCAAGAGACCCAGTACTTC; CDR3aa: CASSGDSQETQYF
abundance: few; len: 15; v_gene: TRBV27; d_gene: TRBD2; j_gene: TRBJ2-2; CDR3nt: TGTGCCAGCAGTTTAGCGGGGGCGAACACCGGGGAGCTGTTTTTT; CDR3aa: CASSLAGANTGELFF
abundance: .; len: 14; v_gene: TRBV2; d_gene: TRBD1; j_gene: TRBJ1-2; CDR3nt: TGTGCCAGCAGTGGGACGGGACAGGGCTATGGCTACACCTTC; CDR3aa: CASSGTGQGYGYTF
abundance: .; len: 14; v_gene: TRBV6-5; d_gene: TRBD1; j_gene: TRBJ1-2; CDR3nt: TGTGCCAGCGCCCGACAGGGGGCGGACTATGGCTACACCTTC; CDR3aa: CASARQGADYGYTF
abundance: .; len: 15; v_gene: TRBV7-2; d_gene: .; j_gene: TRBJ1-4; CDR3nt: TGTGCCAGCACAACATCCGCGGGGGCCCGGAAAGAACTGTTTTTT; CDR3aa: CASTTSAGARKELFF
abundance: once; len: 15; v_gene: TRBV7-2; d_gene: .; j_gene: TRBJ1-3; CDR3nt: TGTGCCAGCAGCTCCCAACCACAGATTGGAAACACCATATATTTT; CDR3aa: CASSSQPQIGNTIYF
abundance: .; len: 13; v_gene: TRBV18; d_gene: TRBD1; j_gene: TRBJ1-2; CDR3nt: TGTGCCAGCTCAGGGACAGGGGTAGACGGCTACACCTTC; CDR3aa: CASSGTGVDGYTF
abundance: .; len: 14; v_gene: TRBV18; d_gene: .; j_gene: TRBJ1-5; CDR3nt: TGTGCCAGCTCGTCACAGGGCGACAATCAGCCCCAGCATTTT; CDR3aa: CASSSQGDNQPQHF
abundance: .; len: 15; v_gene: TRBV24-1; d_gene: TRBD1; j_gene: TRBJ2-5; CDR3nt: TGTGCCACCAGTGATCGGGACAGGGGGAGGGAGACCCAGTACTTC; CDR3aa: CATSDRDRGRETQYF
abundance: .; len: 13; v_gene: TRBV7-2; d_gene: .; j_gene: TRBJ2-1; CDR3nt: TGTGCCAGCAGCCCCACCGAGGGAAGTCGGGAGTTCTTC; CDR3aa: CASSPTEGSREFF
abundance: .; len: 17; v_gene: TRBV4-2; d_gene: TRBD1; j_gene: TRBJ1-2; CDR3nt: TGTGCCAGCAGCCAAGATCGCGACAGGGGGTGGAGGTATGGCTACACCTTC; CDR3aa: CASSQDRDRGWRYGYTF